The table lists the clone carrying this T cell receptor (beta chain) with a count of one. The target antigen is unknown. In germline, CDR1 is SGHTA, CDR2 FQGTGA. CDR3 size: 13 residues. The V gene lost 3 bases and the J gene lost 2 bases, with 7 bases spanning the gap. Profiled with immunoSEQ multiplex PCR; TCRdb holds only in-frame clones, not every one. The sample records 55,000 to 85,000 clones, 80% to 90% being singletons. These data come from a study of OX40 agonist ivuxolimab in advanced cancers. Background on the study: A male proportion of under 90% was recorded, with mean age around 62 years and range about 23 to 90.

Study results and limitations: Researchers report that CD8+ T cells had, on average, more expanded clones than CD4+. By week 6 at 0.1 to 3.0 mg/kg, blood CD4+ and CD8+ T cells had expanded clonally.

The chain has TRBV7-3 and TRBJ2-5; TRBD1 might be the D (5 bases). This TCR came from an adult with an advanced solid tumor such as melanoma, head and neck, liver or kidney cancer. The source was CD4+ or CD8+ T cells sorted from blood, collected in a trial of the OX40 agonist ivuxolimab. DNA for the CDR3: TGTGCCAGCAGCTTCGACAGACAAGAGACCCAGTACTTC. Its translation: CASSFDRQETQYF.